The T cell receptor beta chain described here comes from a study of blood T cell repertoires in COVID-19. Trimming stripped 0 bases from V and 7 bases from J, with 12 bases between. CDR1 is LGHDT, CDR2 YNNKEL, per germline (reference sequence). The CDR3 runs to 14 residues. This clone has a single count. Data came from immunoSEQ multiplex PCR; TCRdb stores just in-frame clones and leaves some out. The sample carries 200,000 to 300,000 clones, about 82% recorded once. The sequence derives from a woman of 80 years or more with COVID-19, enrolled during active disease. What was sequenced was peripheral blood. The chain has TRBV3-1 (or the pseudogene TRBV3-2) and TRBJ2-5; a weak D match, TRBD1 (5 bases). The CDR3 region has the DNA TGTGCCAGCAGCCAAGATGCAGGGTCCGGGACCCAGTACTTC. It specifies CASSQDAGSGTQYF.